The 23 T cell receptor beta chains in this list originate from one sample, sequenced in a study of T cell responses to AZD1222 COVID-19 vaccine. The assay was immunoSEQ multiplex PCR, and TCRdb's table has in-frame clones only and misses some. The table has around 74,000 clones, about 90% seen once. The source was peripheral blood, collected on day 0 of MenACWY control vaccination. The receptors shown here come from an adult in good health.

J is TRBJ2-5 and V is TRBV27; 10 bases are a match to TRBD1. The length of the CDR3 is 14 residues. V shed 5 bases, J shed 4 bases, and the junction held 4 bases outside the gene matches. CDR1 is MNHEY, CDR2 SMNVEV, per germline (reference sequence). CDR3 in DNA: TGTGCCAGCAGTGGACAGGGGGATCGAGAGACCCAGTACTTC. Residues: CASSGQGDRETQYF.

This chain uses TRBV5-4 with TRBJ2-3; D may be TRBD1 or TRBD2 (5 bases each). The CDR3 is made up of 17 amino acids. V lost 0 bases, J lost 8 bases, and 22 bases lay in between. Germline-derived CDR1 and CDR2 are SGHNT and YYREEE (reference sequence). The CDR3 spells CASSLGGVAKVEGTQYF. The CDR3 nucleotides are TGTGCCAGCAGCTTGGGAGGGGTGGCTAAGGTTGAGGGTACGCAGTATTTT.

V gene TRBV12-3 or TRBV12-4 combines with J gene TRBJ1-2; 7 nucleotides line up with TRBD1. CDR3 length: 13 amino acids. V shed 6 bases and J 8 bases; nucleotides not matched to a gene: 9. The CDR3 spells CASRTTGAYGYTF. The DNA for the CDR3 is TGTGCCAGCAGGACCACAGGGGCGTACGGCTACACCTTC.

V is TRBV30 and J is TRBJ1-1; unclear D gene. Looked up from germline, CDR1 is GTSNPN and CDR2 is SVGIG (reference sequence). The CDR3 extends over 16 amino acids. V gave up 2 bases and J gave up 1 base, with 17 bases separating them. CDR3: CAWSWPLSAGNTEAFF. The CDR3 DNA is TGTGCCTGGAGTTGGCCCTTATCCGCCGGGAACACTGAAGCTTTCTTT. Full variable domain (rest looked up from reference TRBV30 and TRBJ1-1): SQTIHQWPATLVQPVGSPLSLECTVEGTSNPNLYWYRQAAGRGLQLLFYSVGIGQISSEVPQNLSASRPQDRQFILSSKKLLLSDSGFYLCAWSWPLSAGNTEAFFGQGTRLTVV.

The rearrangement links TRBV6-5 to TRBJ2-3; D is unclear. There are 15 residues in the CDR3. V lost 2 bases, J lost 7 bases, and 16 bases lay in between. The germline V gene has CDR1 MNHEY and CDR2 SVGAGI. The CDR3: CASSYDGMEGNTQYF. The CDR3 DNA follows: TGTGCCAGCAGTTACGATGGGATGGAAGGGAATACGCAGTATTTT.

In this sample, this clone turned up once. This CDR3 is CASSYLLSSYEQYF. The CDR3 DNA reads TGTGCCAGCAGTTACCTACTATCATCCTACGAGCAGTACTTC. The rearrangement uses TRBV6-2 or TRBV6-3 and TRBJ2-7, with unresolved D. CDR1 MNHEY and CDR2 SVGEGT come from the germline V gene. The CDR3 is 14 amino acids. V was shortened by 2 bases and J by 1 base, with 9 bases between the two germline ends.

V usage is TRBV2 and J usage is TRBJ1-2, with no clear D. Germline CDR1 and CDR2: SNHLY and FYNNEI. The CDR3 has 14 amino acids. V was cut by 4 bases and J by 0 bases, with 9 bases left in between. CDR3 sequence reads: CASSVLATNYGYTF. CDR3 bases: TGTGCCAGCAGTGTGCTGGCAACTAACTATGGCTACACCTTC.

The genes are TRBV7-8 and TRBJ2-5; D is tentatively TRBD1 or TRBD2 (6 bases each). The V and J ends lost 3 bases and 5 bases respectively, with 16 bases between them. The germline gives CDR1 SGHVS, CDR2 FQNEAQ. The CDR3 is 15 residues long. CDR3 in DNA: TGTGCCAGCAGCTTTAGTAGGGGGGCGGCGGAGACCCAGTACTTC. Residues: CASSFSRGAAETQYF.

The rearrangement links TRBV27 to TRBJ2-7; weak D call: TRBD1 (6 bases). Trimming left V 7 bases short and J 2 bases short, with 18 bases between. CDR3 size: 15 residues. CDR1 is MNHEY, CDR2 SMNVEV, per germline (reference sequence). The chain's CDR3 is CASTEIGGPTYEQYF. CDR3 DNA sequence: TGTGCCAGCACCGAAATAGGGGGACCCACCTACGAGCAGTACTTC.

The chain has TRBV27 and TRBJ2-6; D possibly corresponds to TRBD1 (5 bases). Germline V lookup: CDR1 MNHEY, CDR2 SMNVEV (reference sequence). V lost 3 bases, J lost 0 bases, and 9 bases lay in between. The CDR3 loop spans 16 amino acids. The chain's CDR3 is CASSFGQISGANVLTF. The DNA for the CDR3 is TGTGCCAGCAGTTTTGGACAAATCTCTGGGGCCAACGTCCTGACTTTC.

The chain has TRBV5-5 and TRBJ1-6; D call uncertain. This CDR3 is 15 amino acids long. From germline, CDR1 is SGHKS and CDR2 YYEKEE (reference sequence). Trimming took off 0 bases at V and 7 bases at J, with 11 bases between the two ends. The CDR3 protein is CASSLANLGNSPLHF. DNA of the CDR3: TGTGCCAGCAGCTTGGCCAATTTGGGGAATTCACCCCTCCACTTT.

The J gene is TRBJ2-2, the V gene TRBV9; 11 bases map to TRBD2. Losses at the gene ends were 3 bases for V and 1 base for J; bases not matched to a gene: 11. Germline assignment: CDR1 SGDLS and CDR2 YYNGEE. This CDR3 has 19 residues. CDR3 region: CASSERPGTSGLNTGELFF. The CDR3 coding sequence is TGTGCCAGCAGCGAGAGGCCGGGGACTAGCGGATTGAACACCGGGGAGCTGTTTTTT.

CDR3 sequence (DNA): TGTGCCAGCAACCACCTAGCGAACACTGAAGCTTTCTTT. Translation: CASNHLANTEAFF. The chain couples TRBV3-1 (or the pseudogene TRBV3-2) to TRBJ1-1; D remains ambiguous. The CDR3 has 13 residues. The germline CDR1 and CDR2 sequences are LGHDT and YNNKEL (reference sequence). Trimming left V 7 bases short and J 1 base short, with 10 bases between.

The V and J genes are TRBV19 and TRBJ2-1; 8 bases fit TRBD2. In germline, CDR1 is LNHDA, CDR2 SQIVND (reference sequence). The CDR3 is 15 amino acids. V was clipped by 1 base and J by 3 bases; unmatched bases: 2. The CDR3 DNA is TGTGCCAGTAGTATAGGTACTAGCGGCTACAATGAGCAGTTCTTC. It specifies CASSIGTSGYNEQFF. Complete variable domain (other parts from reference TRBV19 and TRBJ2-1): DGGITQSPKYLFRKEGQNVTLSCEQNLNHDAMYWYRQDPGQGLRLIYYSQIVNDFQKGDIAEGYSVSREKKESFPLTVTSAQKNPTAFYLCASSIGTSGYNEQFFGPGTRLTVL.

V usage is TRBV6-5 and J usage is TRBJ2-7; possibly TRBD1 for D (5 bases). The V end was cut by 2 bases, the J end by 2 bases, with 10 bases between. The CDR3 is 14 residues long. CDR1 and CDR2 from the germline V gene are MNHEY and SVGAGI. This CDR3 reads CASSYIPGTYEQYF. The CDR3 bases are TGTGCCAGCAGTTACATCCCAGGGACCTACGAGCAGTACTTC.

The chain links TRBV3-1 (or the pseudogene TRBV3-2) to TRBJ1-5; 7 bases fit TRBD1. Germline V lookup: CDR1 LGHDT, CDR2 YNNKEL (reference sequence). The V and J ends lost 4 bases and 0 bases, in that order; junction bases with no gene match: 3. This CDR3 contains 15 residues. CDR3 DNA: TGTGCCAGCAGCCCCGGGACAGATAGCAATCAGCCCCAGCATTTT. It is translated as CASSPGTDSNQPQHF.

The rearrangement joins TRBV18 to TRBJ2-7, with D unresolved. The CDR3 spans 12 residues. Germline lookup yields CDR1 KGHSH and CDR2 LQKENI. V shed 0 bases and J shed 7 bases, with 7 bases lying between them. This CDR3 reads CASSPPLIEQYF. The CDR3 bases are TGTGCCAGCTCACCACCCCTCATTGAGCAGTACTTC.

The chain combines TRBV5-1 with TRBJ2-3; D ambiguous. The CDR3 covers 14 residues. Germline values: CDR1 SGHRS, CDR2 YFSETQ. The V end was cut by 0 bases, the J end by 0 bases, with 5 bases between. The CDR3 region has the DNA TGCGCCAGCAGCTTGGGATTCAGCACAGATACGCAGTATTTT. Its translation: CASSLGFSTDTQYF.

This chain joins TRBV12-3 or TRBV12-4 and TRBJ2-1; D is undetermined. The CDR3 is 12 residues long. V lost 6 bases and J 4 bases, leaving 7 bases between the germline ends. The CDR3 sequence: CASSGSYNEQFF. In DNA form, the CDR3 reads TGTGCCAGCAGCGGTAGTTACAATGAGCAGTTCTTC.

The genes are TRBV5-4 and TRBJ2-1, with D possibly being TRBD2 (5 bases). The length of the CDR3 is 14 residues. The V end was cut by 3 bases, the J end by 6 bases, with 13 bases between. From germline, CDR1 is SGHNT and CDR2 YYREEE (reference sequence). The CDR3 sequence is CASSSEGGSNEQFF. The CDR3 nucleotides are TGTGCCAGCAGCTCTGAAGGAGGTTCCAATGAGCAGTTCTTC.

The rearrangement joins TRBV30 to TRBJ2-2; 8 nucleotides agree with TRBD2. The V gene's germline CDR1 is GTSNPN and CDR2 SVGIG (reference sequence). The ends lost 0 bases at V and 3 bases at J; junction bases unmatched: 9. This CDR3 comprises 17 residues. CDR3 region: CAWSVTSSGFYTGELFF. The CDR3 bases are TGTGCCTGGAGTGTAACGTCTAGCGGGTTTTACACCGGGGAGCTGTTTTTT.

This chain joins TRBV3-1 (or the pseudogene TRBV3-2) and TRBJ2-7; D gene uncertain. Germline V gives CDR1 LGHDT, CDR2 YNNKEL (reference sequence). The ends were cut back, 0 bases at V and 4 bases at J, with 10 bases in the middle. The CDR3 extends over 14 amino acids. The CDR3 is CASSQDLGSYEQYF. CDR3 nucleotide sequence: TGTGCCAGCAGCCAAGATTTGGGGTCTTACGAGCAGTACTTC.

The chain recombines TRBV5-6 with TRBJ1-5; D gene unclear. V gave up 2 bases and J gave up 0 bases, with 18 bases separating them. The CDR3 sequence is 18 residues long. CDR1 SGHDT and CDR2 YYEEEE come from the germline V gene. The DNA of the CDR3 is TGTGCCAGCAGCTTTGGACGGCCCACGAAAGCTAGCAATCAGCCCCAGCATTTT. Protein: CASSFGRPTKASNQPQHF.